This T cell receptor (beta chain) was sequenced for a study of blood T cell repertoires in COVID-19. Across the study: There were acute and convalescent COVID-19 samples, and they came from the United States, Italy and Spain. Sample material is recorded as cDNA or gDNA derived from T cells, B-cell-depleted T cells, or PBMCs.

Authors' data handling: Amplification with reference gene primers provided the estimates of nucleated cell counts. TCRdb's copy holds only in-frame clones and misses some; the assay was immunoSEQ multiplex PCR. V and J calls and clone size are those listed in that table; D and trimming were worked out from the DNA. This table holds 90,000 to 150,000 clones, approximately 80% found once. The CDR3 covers 16 residues. The ends were cut back, 7 bases at V and 0 bases at J, with 13 bases in the middle. Germline V lookup: CDR1 LNHDA, CDR2 SQIVND (reference sequence). The source of this sequence is a woman at least 80 years old with acute or convalescent COVID-19. The chain combines TRBV19 with TRBJ2-6; unclear D gene. Sequencing input: peripheral blood. In DNA, the CDR3 is TGTGCCAGTATGGGCTGGCAGTCCTCTGGGGCCAACGTCCTGACTTTC. Translation gives CASMGWQSSGANVLTF.